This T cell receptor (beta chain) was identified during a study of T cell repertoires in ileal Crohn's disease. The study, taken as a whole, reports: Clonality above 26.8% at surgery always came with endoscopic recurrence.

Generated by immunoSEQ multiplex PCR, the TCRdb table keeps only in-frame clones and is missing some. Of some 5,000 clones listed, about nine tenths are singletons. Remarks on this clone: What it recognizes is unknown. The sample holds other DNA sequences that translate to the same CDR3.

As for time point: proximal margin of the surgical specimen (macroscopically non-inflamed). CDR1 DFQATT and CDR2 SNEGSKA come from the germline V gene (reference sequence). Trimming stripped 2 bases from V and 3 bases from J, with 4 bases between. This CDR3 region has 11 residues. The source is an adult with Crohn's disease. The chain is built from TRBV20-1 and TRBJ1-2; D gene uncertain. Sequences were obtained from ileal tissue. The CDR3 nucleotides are TGCAGTGCTAGAAGGGACTATGGCTACACCTTC. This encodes CSARRDYGYTF.